Shown below are 2 T cell receptor beta chains from a single sample sequenced in a study of cytomegalovirus exposure and HLA in healthy donors. The PCR made use of 60 Vbeta and 13 Jbeta primers. Sequenced by immunoSEQ multiplex PCR; TCRdb stores in-frame clones only, minus some. The table includes 190,000 or so clones, 75% to 90% detected once. The sample consisted of PBMCs. These receptors all come from a boy between 10 and 17 years old in good health and CMV-seronegative.

This clone was found a few times. The chain has TRBV4-3 and TRBJ2-5, with TRBD2 matching over 14 bases. Per germline, CDR1 LGHNA and CDR2 YSLEER. V gave up 4 bases and J gave up 5 bases; unmatched junction bases: 12. There are 18 residues in the CDR3. The CDR3: CASSPQGAGTSGSETQYF. The CDR3 bases are TGCGCCAGCAGCCCTCAAGGGGCGGGGACTAGCGGGAGCGAGACCCAGTACTTC.

This chain uses TRBV10-3 with TRBJ1-1; 7 bases match TRBD1. CDR1 is ENHRY, CDR2 SYGVKD, per germline. The CDR3 is made up of 17 amino acids. Trimming cost V 2 bases and J 2 bases; bases outside gene matches: 11. The CDR3 loop is CAISERRTGPINTEAFF. Here the CDR3 DNA reads TGTGCCATCAGTGAGAGGCGGACAGGTCCCATCAACACTGAAGCTTTCTTT.